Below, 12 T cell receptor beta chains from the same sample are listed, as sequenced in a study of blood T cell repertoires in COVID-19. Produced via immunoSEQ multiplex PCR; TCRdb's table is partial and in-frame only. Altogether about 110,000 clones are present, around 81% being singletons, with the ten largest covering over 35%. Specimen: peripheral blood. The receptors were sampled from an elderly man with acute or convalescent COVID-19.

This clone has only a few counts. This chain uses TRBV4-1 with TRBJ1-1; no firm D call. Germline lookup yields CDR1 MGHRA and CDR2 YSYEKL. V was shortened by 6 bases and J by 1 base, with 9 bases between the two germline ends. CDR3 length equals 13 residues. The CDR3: CASSSSQNTEAFF. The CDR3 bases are TGCGCCAGCAGTAGCTCCCAGAACACTGAAGCTTTCTTT.

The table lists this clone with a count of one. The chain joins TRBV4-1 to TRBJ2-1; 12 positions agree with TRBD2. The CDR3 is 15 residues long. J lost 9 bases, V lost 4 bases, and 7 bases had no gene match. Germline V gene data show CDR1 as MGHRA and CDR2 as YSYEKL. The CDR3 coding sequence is TGCGCCAGCAGCCGCAGGGAACTAGCGGGAGGTGAGCAGTTCTTC. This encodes CASSRRELAGGEQFF.

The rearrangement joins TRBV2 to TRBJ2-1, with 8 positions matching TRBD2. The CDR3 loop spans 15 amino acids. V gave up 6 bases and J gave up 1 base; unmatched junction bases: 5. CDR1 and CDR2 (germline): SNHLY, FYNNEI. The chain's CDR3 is CASRSREGSYNEQFF. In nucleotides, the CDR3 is TGTGCCAGCAGATCACGGGAGGGTTCCTACAATGAGCAGTTCTTC.

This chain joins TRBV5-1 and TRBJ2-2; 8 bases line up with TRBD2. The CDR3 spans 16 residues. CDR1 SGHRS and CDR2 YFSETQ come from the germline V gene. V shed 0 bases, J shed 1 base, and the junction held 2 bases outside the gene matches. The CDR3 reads CASSLESGRNTGELFF. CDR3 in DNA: TGCGCCAGCAGCTTGGAGAGCGGGAGGAACACCGGGGAGCTGTTTTTT.

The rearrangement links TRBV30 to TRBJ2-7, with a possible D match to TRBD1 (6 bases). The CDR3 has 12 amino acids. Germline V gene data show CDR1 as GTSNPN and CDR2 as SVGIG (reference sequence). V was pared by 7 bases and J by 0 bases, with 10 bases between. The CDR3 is CASRDNSYEQYF. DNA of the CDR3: TGTGCCTCCCGGGACAACTCCTACGAGCAGTACTTC.

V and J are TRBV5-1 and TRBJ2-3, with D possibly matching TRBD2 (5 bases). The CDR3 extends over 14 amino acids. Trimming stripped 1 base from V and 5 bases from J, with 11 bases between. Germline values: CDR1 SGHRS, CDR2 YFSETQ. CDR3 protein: CASSLSGNRDTQYF. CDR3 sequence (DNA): TGCGCCAGCAGCTTGTCCGGGAACAGAGATACGCAGTATTTT.

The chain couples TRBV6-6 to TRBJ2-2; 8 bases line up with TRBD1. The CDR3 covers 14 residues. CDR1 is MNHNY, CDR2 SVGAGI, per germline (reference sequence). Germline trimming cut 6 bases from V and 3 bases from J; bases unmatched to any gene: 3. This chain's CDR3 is CASSQDRDTGELFF. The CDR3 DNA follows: TGTGCCAGCAGCCAGGACAGGGACACCGGGGAGCTGTTTTTT.

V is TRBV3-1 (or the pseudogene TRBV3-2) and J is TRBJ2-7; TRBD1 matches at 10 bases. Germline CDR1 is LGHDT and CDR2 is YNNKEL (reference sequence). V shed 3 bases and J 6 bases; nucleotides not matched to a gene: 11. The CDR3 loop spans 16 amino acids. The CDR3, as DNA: TGTGCCAGCAGCCACCCCTCCGGGACAGGGGACGGCGAGCAGTACTTC. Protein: CASSHPSGTGDGEQYF.

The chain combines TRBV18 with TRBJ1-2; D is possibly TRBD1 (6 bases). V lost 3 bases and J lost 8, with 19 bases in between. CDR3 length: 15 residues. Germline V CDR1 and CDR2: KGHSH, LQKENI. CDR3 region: CASSPSSGTSGGYTF. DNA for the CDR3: TGTGCCAGCTCACCTTCCTCCGGGACATCGGGGGGCTACACCTTC.

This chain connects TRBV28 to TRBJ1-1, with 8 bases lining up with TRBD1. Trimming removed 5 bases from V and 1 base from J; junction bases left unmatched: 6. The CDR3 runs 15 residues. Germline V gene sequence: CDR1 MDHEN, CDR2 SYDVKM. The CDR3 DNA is TGTGCCAGCAGTCCCATCGGACAGGGGAACACTGAAGCTTTCTTT. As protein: CASSPIGQGNTEAFF.

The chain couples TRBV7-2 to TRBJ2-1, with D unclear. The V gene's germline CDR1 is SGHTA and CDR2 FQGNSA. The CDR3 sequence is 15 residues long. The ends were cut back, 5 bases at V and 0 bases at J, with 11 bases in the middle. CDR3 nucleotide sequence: TGTGCCAGCAGCCATTCACTTAGCTCCTACAATGAGCAGTTCTTC. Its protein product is CASSHSLSSYNEQFF.

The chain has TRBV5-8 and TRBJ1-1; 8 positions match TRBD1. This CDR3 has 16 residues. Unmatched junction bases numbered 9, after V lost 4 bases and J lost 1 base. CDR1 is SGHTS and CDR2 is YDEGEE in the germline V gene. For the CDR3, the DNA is TGTGCCAGCAGCCACGCTCTCGGGACAGGGAACACTGAAGCTTTCTTT. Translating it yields CASSHALGTGNTEAFF.